Many counts were recorded for the clone carrying this T cell receptor beta chain. These data are taken from a study of T cell repertoires in cytomegalovirus infection. TCRdb reanalysed the reads using MiXCR and keeps one entry per CDR3 protein. The sample records under 150,000 distinct CDR3 sequences, 7% to 9.5% being singletons. Germline values: CDR1 SNHLY, CDR2 FYNNEI. V dropped 9 bases and J dropped 4 bases, with 12 bases sitting between them. This CDR3 has 12 residues. The TCR was taken from a human donor in good health (CMV status not recorded). Some clones in this sample may be carry-over from other donors' samples. Sequences were obtained from PBMCs. The rearrangement links TRBV2 to TRBJ1-2; D is unclear. CDR3 in DNA: TGTGCCAGTGAAGTGGATTCCTATGGCTACACCTTC. This sequence encodes CASEVDSYGYTF.